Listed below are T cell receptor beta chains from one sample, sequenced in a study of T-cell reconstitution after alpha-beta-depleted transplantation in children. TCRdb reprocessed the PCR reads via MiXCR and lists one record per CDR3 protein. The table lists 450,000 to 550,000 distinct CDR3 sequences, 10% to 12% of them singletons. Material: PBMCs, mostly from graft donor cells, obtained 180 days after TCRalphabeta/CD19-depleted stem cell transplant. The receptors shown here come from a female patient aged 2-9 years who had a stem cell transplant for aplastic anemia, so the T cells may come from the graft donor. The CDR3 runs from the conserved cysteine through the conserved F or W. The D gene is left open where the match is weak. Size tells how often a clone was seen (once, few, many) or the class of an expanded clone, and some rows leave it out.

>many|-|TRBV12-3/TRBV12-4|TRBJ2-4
CASSFRASALAKNIQYF
TGTGCCAGCAGTTTTAGGGCTAGCGCCCTAGCCAAAAACATTCAGTACTTC
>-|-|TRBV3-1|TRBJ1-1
CASSRRVGARNWAFF
TGTGCCAGCAGCCGACGCGTGGGGGCGCGGAATTGGGCTTTCTTT
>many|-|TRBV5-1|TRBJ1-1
CASSLETNTEAFF
TGCGCCAGCAGCTTGGAGACTAACACTGAAGCTTTCTTT
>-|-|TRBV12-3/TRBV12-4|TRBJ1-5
CASSLVGEGSNQPQHF
TGTGCCAGCAGTTTAGTAGGGGAGGGGAGCAATCAGCCCCAGCATTTT
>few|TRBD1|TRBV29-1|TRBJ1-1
CSVSNRGENTEAFF
TGCAGCGTTTCTAACAGGGGTGAGAACACTGAAGCTTTCTTT
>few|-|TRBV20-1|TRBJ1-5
CSASNRVGYSNQPQHF
TGCAGTGCTAGCAACAGGGTGGGCTATAGCAATCAGCCCCAGCATTTT
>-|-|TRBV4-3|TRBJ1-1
CASSQDRALGPGEVLAFF
TGCGCCAGCAGCCAAGATCGAGCGTTAGGGCCAGGGGAAGTGTTAGCTTTCTTT
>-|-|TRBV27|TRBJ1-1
CASSLSLIPNTEAFF
TGTGCCAGCAGTTTATCCCTGATCCCGAACACTGAAGCTTTCTTT
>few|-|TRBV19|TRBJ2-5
CASSTEPLQETQYF
TGTGCCAGTAGTACAGAACCCCTCCAAGAGACCCAGTACTTC
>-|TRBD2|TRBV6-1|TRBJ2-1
CASRRLAGGPNEQFF
TGTGCCAGCAGGAGACTAGCGGGAGGGCCGAATGAGCAGTTCTTC
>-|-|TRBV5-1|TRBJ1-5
CASSLVDSSNQPQHF
TGCGCCAGCAGCTTGGTCGACAGTAGCAATCAGCCCCAGCATTTT
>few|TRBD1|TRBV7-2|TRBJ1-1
CASSVWDRGENTEAFF
TGTGCCAGCAGCGTTTGGGACAGGGGGGAGAACACTGAAGCTTTCTTT
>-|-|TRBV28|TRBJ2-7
CASRASDYRNEQYF
TGTGCCAGCAGGGCCTCGGACTACCGAAACGAGCAGTACTTC
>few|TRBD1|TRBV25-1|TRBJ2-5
CASSLLGQTKTQYF
TGTGCCAGCAGTCTCCTGGGACAGACGAAGACCCAGTACTTC
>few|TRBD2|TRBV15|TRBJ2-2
CATSRDRRLAGAPGELFF
TGTGCCACCAGCAGAGATCGCCGACTAGCGGGAGCTCCCGGGGAGCTGTTTTTT
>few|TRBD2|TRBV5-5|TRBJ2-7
CASSLYFSGRTAGYEQYF
TGTGCCAGCAGCTTGTATTTCAGCGGGAGGACCGCCGGGTACGAGCAGTACTTC
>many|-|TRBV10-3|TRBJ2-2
CAIGGSSGPNTGELFF
TGTGCCATCGGGGGCAGTAGCGGTCCGAACACCGGGGAGCTGTTTTTT
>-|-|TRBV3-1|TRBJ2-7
CASSQAPGPNYEQYF
TGTGCCAGCAGCCAAGCCCCGGGACCGAACTACGAGCAGTACTTC
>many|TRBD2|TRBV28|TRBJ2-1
CASSLAWTRTYNEQFF
TGTGCCAGCAGTTTAGCCTGGACTAGGACCTACAATGAGCAGTTCTTC
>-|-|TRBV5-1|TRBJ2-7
CASKTRGERVAEQYF
TGCGCCAGCAAAACAAGAGGGGAGCGTGTGGCCGAGCAGTACTTC
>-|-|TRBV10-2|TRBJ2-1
CASTTSGLFNEQFF
TGCGCCAGCACTACATCCGGACTGTTCAATGAGCAGTTCTTC
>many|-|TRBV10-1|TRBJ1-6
CASSPGGNSPLHF
TGCGCCAGCAGCCCCGGGGGAAATTCACCCCTCCACTTT
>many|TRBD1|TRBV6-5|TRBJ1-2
CASSYRGQGIDGYTF
TGTGCCAGCAGTTACAGGGGACAGGGGATCGATGGCTACACCTTC
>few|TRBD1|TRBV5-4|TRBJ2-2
CASSRDRGFAGELFF
TGTGCCAGCAGCCGCGACAGGGGCTTCGCCGGGGAGCTGTTTTTT
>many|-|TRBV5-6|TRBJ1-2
CASSPTGLYGYTF
TGTGCCAGCAGCCCGACAGGCTTATATGGCTACACCTTC
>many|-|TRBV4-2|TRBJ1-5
CASSQGVSGQPQHF
TGTGCCAGCAGCCAAGGTGTCAGCGGTCAGCCCCAGCATTTT
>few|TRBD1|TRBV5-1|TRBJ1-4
CASSLGTGFNEKLFF
TGCGCCAGCAGCTTGGGGACAGGGTTTAATGAAAAACTGTTTTTT
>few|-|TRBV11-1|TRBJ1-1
CASSPHKSGFYIFEAFF
TGTGCCAGCAGCCCACATAAATCGGGGTTCTATATCTTCGAAGCTTTCTTT
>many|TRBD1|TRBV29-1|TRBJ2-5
CSVGQGRVETQYF
TGCAGCGTCGGACAGGGGAGAGTAGAGACCCAGTACTTC